This T cell receptor (beta chain) is from a study of blood T cell repertoires in COVID-19 (dated by TCRdb to 2018 to 2021). Context from the whole study: The collaborator samples originated in the United States, Italy and Spain and spanned the acute and convalescent phases of COVID-19. The repertoires were made available in a free public database intended to serve as a resource for research on the immune response to SARS-CoV-2. The prospective study material was composed of cDNA or gDNA derived from T cells, B-cell-depleted T cells, or PBMCs. Sample metadata almost always included a de-identified subject ID, COVID-19 status, age in years and sex. The dataset comprised deeply sampled blood TCRbeta repertoires from subjects exposed to, actively infected with, or recovered from COVID-19. Samples came from the ongoing ImmuneRACE study (first 160 participants) plus 1,254 subjects from 6 global collaborators. Where HLA class I and class II types were available, the types were taken from metadata supplied by the sample provider, not from assay-based typing. Overall study outcomes, separate from this receptor: Clinical and demographic metadata were provided uncurated, with the amount varying by source and participant.

Whole blood was collected in K2EDTA tubes by collaborating institutions according to the institutions' own protocols. For TCRbeta analysis, collaborator samples were shipped as frozen whole blood, as isolated PBMCs, or as DNA extracted from either sample type. This clone has only one observation. This receptor's antigen is unknown. Base qualities were left out, and no much larger clone turns up one base away. From cysteine to phenylalanine, the CDR3 is 13 amino acids long. Only the CDR3 part of the read is kept: 39 bases, read in frame from the first base. V is cut by 0 bases and J by 9 bases, and the space between the germline ends is 9 bases. CDR1 and CDR2 were assigned from the germline V gene as ENHRY and SYGVKD. TCRbeta CDR3 regions were amplified from genomic DNA using the immunoSEQ Assay, a bias-controlled multiplex PCR. The authors processed their data as follows. The number of nucleated cells in each sample was estimated from the amplification of reference gene primers within the assay. To quantify the absolute abundance of each unique TCRbeta CDR3 rearrangement, sequence reads were collapsed and filtered. For each sample, productive Simpson clonality was calculated as the square root of Simpson's diversity index across productive rearrangements. Drawn from immuneACCESS, this table holds only the in-frame rearrangements with V and J called that TCRdb kept. Clones are partly lost; checked studies trace under half to an unresolved V gene and leave the rest unexplained. D and trimming were read from the DNA, whereas the V and J calls and clone size are those reported in that table. The sample table holds roughly 85,000 clones, of which just over 85% were seen once. Together, the top ten hold about 26% of the sample.

This receptor was obtained from a man aged 45-65 years with active or convalescent COVID-19. Sequencing input: peripheral blood. This sequence uses TRBV10-3 and TRBJ2-1, with no confident D gene call. This receptor carries the CDR3 CAISESSRFEQFF. The DNA sequence is given as TGTGCCATCAGTGAGTCGTCTCGTTTTGAGCAGTTCTTC.